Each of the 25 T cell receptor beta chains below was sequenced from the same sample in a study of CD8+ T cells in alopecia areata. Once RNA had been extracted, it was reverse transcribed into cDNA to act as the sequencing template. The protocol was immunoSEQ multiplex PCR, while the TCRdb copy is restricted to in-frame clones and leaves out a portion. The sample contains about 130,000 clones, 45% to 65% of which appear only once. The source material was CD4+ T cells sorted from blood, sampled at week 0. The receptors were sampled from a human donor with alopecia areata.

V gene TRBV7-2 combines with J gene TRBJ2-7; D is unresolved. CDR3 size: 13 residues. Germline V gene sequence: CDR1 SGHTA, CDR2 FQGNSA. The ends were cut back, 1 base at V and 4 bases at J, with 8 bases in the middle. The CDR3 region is CASSLGSGYEQYF. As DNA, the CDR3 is TGTGCCAGCAGCTTAGGTTCGGGTTACGAGCAGTACTTC.

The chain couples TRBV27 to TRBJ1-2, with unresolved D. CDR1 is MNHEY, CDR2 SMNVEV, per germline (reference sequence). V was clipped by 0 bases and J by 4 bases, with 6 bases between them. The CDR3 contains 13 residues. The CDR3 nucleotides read TGTGCCAGCAGTTTATCGGAGGCCTATGGCTACACCTTC. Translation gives CASSLSEAYGYTF.

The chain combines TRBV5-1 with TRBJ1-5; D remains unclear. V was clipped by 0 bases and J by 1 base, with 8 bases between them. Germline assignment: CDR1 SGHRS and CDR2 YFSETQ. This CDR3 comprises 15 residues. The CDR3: CASSLDGKSNQPQHF. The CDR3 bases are TGCGCCAGCAGCTTGGACGGGAAAAGCAATCAGCCCCAGCATTTT.

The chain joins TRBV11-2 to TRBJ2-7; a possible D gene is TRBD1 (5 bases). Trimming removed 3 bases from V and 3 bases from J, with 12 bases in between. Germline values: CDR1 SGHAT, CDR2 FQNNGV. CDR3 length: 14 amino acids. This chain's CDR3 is CASSFNTDSYEQYF. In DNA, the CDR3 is TGTGCCAGCAGCTTCAATACCGACAGCTACGAGCAGTACTTC.

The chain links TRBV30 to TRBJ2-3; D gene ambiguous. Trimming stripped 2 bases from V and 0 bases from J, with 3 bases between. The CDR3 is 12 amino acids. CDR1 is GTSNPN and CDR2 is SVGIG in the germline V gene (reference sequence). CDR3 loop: CAWSPSTDTQYF. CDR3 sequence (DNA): TGTGCCTGGAGTCCGAGCACAGATACGCAGTATTTT.

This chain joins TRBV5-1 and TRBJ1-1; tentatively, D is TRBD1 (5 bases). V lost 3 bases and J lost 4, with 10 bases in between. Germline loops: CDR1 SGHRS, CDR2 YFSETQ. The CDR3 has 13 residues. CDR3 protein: CASSYQGPTEAFF. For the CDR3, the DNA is TGCGCCAGCAGCTATCAGGGTCCCACTGAAGCTTTCTTT.

The chain's CDR3 is CASSPRASGGAINEQFF. In DNA form, the CDR3 reads TGTGCCAGCAGCCCCCGGGCTAGCGGGGGGGCCATCAATGAGCAGTTCTTC. The chain is built from TRBV7-2 and TRBJ2-1; TRBD2 agrees at 12 bases. CDR3 size: 17 residues. V trimming: 5 bases; J trimming: 6 bases; junction bases outside the gene matches: 11. CDR1 is SGHTA, CDR2 FQGNSA, per germline.

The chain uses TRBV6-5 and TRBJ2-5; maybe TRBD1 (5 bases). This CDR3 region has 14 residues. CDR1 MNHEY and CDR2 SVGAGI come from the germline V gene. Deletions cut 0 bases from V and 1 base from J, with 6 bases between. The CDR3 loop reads CASSYSQGQETQYF. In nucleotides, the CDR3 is TGTGCCAGCAGTTACTCCCAGGGCCAAGAGACCCAGTACTTC.

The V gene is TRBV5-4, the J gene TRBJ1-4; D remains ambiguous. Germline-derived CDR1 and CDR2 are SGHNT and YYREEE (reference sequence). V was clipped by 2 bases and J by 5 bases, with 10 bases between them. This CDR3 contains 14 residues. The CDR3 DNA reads TGTGCCAGCAGCTTAGATAGCGTCAATGAAAAACTGTTTTTT. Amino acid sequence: CASSLDSVNEKLFF.

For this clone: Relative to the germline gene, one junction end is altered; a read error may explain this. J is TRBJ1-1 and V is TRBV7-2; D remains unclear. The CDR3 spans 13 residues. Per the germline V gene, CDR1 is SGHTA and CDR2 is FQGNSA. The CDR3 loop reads CASSLAWREEAFF. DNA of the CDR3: TGTGCCAGCAGCCTAGCTTGGCGTGAGGAAGCTTTCTTT.

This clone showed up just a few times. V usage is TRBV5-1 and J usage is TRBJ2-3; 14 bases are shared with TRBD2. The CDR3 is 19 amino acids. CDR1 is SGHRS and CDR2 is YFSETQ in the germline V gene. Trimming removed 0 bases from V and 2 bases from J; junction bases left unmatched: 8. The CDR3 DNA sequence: TGCGCCAGCAGCTTGGCGGGGGGACTAGCGGGAGCCTACACAGATACGCAGTATTTT. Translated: CASSLAGGLAGAYTDTQYF.

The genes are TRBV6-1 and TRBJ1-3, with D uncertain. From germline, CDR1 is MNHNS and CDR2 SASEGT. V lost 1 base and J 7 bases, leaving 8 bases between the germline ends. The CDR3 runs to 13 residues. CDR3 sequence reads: CASSEEHGNTIYF. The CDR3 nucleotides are TGTGCCAGCAGTGAAGAACATGGGAACACCATATATTTT.

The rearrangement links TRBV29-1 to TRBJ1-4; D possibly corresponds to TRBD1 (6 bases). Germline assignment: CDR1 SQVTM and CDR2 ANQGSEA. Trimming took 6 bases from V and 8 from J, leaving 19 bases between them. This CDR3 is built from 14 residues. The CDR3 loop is CSVPRWGAWEKLFF. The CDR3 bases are TGCAGCGTGCCTCGCTGGGGGGCTTGGGAAAAACTGTTTTTT. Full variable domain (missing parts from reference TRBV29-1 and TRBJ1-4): SAVISQKPSRDICQRGTSLTIQCQVDSQVTMMFWYRQQPGQSLTLIATANQGSEATYESGFVIDKFPISRPNLTFSTLTVSNMSPEDSSIYLCSVPRWGAWEKLFFGSGTQLSVL.

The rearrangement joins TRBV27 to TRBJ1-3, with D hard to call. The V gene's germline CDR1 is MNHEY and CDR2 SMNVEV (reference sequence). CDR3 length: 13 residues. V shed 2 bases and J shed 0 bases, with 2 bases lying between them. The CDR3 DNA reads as TGTGCCAGCAGTTTACTCTCTGGAAACACCATATATTTT. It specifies CASSLLSGNTIYF.

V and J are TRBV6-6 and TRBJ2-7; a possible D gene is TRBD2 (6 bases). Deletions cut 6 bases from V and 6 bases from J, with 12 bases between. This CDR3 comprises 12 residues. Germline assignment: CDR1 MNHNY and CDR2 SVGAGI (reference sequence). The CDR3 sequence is CASSTSLSEQYF. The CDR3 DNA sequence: TGTGCCAGCAGCACTAGCCTCTCCGAGCAGTACTTC.

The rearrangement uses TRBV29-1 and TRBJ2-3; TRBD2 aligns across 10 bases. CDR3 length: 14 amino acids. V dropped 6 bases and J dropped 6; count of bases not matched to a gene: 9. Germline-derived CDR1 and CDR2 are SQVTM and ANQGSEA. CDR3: CSVRRTSGLDTQYF. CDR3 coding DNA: TGCAGCGTCCGTAGGACTAGCGGCCTGGATACGCAGTATTTT.

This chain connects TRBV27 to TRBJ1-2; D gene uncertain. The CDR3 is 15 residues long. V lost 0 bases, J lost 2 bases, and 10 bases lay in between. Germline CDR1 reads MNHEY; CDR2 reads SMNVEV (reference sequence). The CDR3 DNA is TGTGCCAGCAGTTTATCCCCTTTAACCAACTATGGCTACACCTTC. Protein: CASSLSPLTNYGYTF.

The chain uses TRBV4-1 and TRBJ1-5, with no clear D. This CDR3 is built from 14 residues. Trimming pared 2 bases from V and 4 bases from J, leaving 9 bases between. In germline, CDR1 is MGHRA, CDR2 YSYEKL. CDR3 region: CASSQPARNQPQHF. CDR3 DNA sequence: TGCGCCAGCAGCCAACCTGCCAGGAATCAGCCCCAGCATTTT.

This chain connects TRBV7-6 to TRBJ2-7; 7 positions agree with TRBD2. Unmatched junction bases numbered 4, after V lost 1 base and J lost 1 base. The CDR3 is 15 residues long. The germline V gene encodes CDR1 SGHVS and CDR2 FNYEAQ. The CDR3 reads CASSLGASGSYEQYF. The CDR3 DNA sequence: TGTGCCAGCAGCTTAGGGGCTAGCGGATCCTACGAGCAGTACTTC. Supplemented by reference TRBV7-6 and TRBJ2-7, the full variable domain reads GAGVSQSPRYKVTKRGQDVALRCDPISGHVSLYWYRQALGQGPEFLTYFNYEAQQDKSGLPNDRFSAERPEGSISTLTIQRTEQRDSAMYRCASSLGASGSYEQYFGPGTRLTVT.

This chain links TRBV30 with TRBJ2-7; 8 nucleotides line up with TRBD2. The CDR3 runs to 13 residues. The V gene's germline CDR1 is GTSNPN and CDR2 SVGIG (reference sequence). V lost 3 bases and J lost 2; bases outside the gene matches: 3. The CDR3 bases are TGTGCCTGGAGGCCGACTAGCGCCTACGAGCAGTACTTC. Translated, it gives CAWRPTSAYEQYF.

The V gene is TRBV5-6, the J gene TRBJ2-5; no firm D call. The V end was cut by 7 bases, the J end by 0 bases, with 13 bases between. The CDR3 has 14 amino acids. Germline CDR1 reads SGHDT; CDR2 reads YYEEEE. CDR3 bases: TGTGCCAGCGGCTCCTCGGGCTACCAAGAGACCCAGTACTTC. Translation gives CASGSSGYQETQYF. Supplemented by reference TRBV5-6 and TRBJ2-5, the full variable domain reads DAGVTQSPTHLIKTRGQQVTLRCSPKSGHDTVSWYQQALGQGPQFIFQYYEEEERQRGNFPDRFSGHQFPNYSSELNVNALLLGDSALYLCASGSSGYQETQYFGPGTRLLVL.

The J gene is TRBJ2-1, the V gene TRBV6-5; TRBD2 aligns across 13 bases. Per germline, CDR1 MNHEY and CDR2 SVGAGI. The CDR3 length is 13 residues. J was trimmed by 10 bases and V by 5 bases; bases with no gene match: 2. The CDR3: CASSRGLAGEQFF. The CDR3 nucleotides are TGTGCCAGCAGTCGGGGACTAGCGGGGGAGCAGTTCTTC.

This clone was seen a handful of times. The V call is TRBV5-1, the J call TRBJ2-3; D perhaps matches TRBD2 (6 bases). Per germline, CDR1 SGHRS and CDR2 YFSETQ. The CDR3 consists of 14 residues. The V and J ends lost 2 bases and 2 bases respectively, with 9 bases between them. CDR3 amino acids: CASSFSGPTDTQYF. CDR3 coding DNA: TGCGCCAGCAGCTTTAGCGGCCCCACAGATACGCAGTATTTT.

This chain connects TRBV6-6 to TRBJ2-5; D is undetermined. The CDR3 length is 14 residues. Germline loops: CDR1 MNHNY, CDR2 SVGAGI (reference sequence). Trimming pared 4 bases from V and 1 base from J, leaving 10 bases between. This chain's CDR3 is CASSSTTLQETQYF. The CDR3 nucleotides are TGTGCCAGCAGTTCCACAACGCTCCAAGAGACCCAGTACTTC.

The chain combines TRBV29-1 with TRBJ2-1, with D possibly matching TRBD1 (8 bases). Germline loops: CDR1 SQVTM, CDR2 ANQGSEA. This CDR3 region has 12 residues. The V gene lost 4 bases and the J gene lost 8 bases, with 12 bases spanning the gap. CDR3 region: CSVGQGRDEQFF. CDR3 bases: TGCAGCGTTGGACAGGGGAGGGATGAGCAGTTCTTC.